The clone carrying this T cell receptor (beta chain) was seen just once. This record comes from a study of blood T cell repertoires in COVID-19. About the study: From T cells, B-cell-depleted T cells, or PBMCs came the material, which was cDNA or gDNA.

Libraries were prepared by immunoSEQ multiplex PCR; TCRdb keeps only in-frame clonotypes and omits some of them. The repertoire holds roughly 170,000 clones, with more than 65% as singletons. Germline CDR1 SGHRS, CDR2 YFSETQ. There are 14 residues in the CDR3. Trimming removed 4 bases from V and 7 bases from J; junction bases left unmatched: 8. The gene calls are TRBV5-1 and TRBJ2-1, with 7 nucleotides matching TRBD1. The receptor was derived from a woman between 55 and 75 years old with COVID-19, enrolled during active disease. The sample taken for sequencing was peripheral blood. The CDR3 DNA is TGCGCCAGCAGCCAAGGGGGCGGTTGGAATGAGCAGTTCTTC. This sequence encodes CASSQGGGWNEQFF.